The text below deals with one T cell receptor (beta chain). As yet, its antigen is unknown. The data stem from a study of cytomegalovirus exposure and HLA in healthy donors. Study conclusions and caveats: Confirmation in vitro established that three CMV-associated chains were specific for CMV antigens.

It was the 120-subject validation cohort, separate from the roughly 700-subject first cohort, to which the donors belonged. Assay used: immunoSEQ multiplex PCR; TCRdb lists only in-frame clones, some missing. The sample consists of under 200,000 clones, roughly 84% of them appearing once. This clonotype was sampled from a man between 18 and 29 years old in good health and CMV-seropositive. Sequences were obtained from PBMCs.

The CDR3 region has the DNA TGTGCCAGCAGCCAAGAATCGGGTAGACGTCTGAAACACGAGCAGTACTTC. Translating it yields CASSQESGRRLKHEQYF. This chain connects TRBV14 to TRBJ2-7; no definite D call. Per germline, CDR1 SGHDN and CDR2 FVKESK. V was pared by 0 bases and J by 5 bases, with 20 bases between. The CDR3 is made up of 17 amino acids.